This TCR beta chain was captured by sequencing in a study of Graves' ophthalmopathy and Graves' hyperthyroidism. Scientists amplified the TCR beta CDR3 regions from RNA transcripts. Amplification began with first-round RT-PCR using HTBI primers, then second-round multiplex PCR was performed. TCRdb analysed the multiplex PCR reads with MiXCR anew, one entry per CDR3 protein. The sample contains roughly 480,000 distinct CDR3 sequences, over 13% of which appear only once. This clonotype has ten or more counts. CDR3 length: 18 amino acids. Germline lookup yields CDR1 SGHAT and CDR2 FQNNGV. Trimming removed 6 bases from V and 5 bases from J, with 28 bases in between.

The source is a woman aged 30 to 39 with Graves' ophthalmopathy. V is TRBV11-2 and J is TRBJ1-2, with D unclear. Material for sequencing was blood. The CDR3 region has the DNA TGTGCCAGCAGTTCCCATTTAGGCGTCAACCCAAAAGATTATGGCTACACCTTC. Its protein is CASSSHLGVNPKDYGYTF.